Shown below are 8 T cell receptor beta chains from a single sample sequenced in a study of shared clonotypes between healthy human individuals. Produced via immunoSEQ multiplex PCR; TCRdb's table is partial and in-frame only. The sample contains about 770,000 clones, over 55% of which appear only once. Source material: memory CD4+ T cells sorted from blood. The subset: CD45RA-negative fraction. Receptors were obtained from a woman in her 30s in good health.

V and J are TRBV2 and TRBJ2-5; 14 nucleotides line up with TRBD2. Trimming took 5 bases from V and 2 from J; bases not matched to a gene: 7. CDR3 size: 17 residues. CDR1 and CDR2 (germline): SNHLY, FYNNEI. The chain's CDR3 is CASSPGLAGGTQETQYF. CDR3 in DNA: TGTGCCAGCAGTCCAGGACTAGCGGGAGGTACACAAGAGACCCAGTACTTC.

As regards this clone: A clone one base away is much larger, so this may be a read error. Distinct nucleotide sequences in the sample also encode this CDR3. This rearrangement joins TRBV7-3 to TRBJ2-3; 13 nucleotides line up with TRBD2. The CDR3 sequence is 15 residues long. Germline assignment: CDR1 SGHTA and CDR2 FQGTGA. Trimming took 2 bases from V and 4 from J; bases not matched to a gene: 0. Here the CDR3 reads CASSLGLAGADTQYF. The DNA of the CDR3 is TGTGCCAGCAGCTTAGGACTAGCGGGAGCAGATACGCAGTATTTT.

The V gene is TRBV28, the J gene TRBJ1-1; 10 bases line up with TRBD1. Germline values: CDR1 MDHEN, CDR2 SYDVKM. Trimming at V came to 8 bases and at J to 0 bases, leaving 6 bases not matched to a gene. This CDR3 is built from 15 residues. This chain's CDR3 is CASRDRGPMNTEAFF. The DNA for the CDR3 is TGTGCCAGCCGGGACAGGGGACCGATGAACACTGAAGCTTTCTTT.

The genes are TRBV7-2 and TRBJ1-2, with D tentatively TRBD1 (6 bases). CDR3 length: 12 amino acids. Trimming removed 6 bases at V and 6 bases at J, with 11 bases between. Germline CDR1 is SGHTA and CDR2 is FQGNSA. The CDR3 DNA reads TGTGCCAGCAGTCAGAGGACAGATGGCTACACCTTC. Encoded protein: CASSQRTDGYTF.

This clone was picked up one time. V usage is TRBV5-4 and J usage is TRBJ2-6, with D hard to call. CDR3 length: 16 amino acids. CDR1 and CDR2 from the germline V gene are SGHNT and YYREEE (reference sequence). V lost 7 bases, J lost 1 base, and 15 bases lay in between. This CDR3 is CASALVPASGANVLTF. CDR3 coding DNA: TGTGCCAGCGCCCTGGTTCCGGCGTCTGGGGCCAACGTCCTGACTTTC.

The sample holds many counts of this clone. The chain employs TRBV6-5 and TRBJ2-7, with D unclear. The CDR3 has 14 residues. Trimming stripped 2 bases from V and 0 bases from J, with 8 bases between. Germline V gene lookup returns CDR1 MNHEY and CDR2 SVGAGI. CDR3 region: CASSYKAHSYEQYF. The CDR3 nucleotides are TGTGCCAGCAGTTACAAGGCCCACTCCTACGAGCAGTACTTC.

This clone showed up just once. The CDR3 protein is CASSMSRGGTGELFF. The DNA for the CDR3 is TGTGCCAGTAGTATGAGCAGGGGTGGCACCGGGGAGCTGTTTTTT. The chain employs TRBV19 and TRBJ2-2, with a possible D match to TRBD1 (6 bases). CDR3 length: 15 amino acids. Per the germline V gene, CDR1 is LNHDA and CDR2 is SQIVND (reference sequence). Deletions cut 3 bases from V and 4 bases from J, with 12 bases between. The whole variable domain, filled in from reference TRBV19 and TRBJ2-2, reads DGGITQSPKYLFRKEGQNVTLSCEQNLNHDAMYWYRQDPGQGLRLIYYSQIVNDFQKGDIAEGYSVSREKKESFPLTVTSAQKNPTAFYLCASSMSRGGTGELFFGEGSRLTVL.

The CDR3 DNA follows: TGTGCCACCAGCAGAGATCTGGTACTAGCGGGAGACTTCATAAGGTTCTTC. As protein: CATSRDLVLAGDFIRFF. The J gene is TRBJ2-1, the V gene TRBV15; 11 bases map to TRBD2. The CDR3 runs to 17 residues. After removal of 0 bases from V and 15 bases from J, the junction contained 16 bases not matched to a gene. The V gene's germline CDR1 is LNHNV and CDR2 YYDKDF (reference sequence). The whole variable domain, remainder taken from reference TRBV15 and TRBJ2-1, is DAMVIQNPRYQVTQFGKPVTLSCSQTLNHNVMYWYQQKSSQAPKLLFHYYDKDFNNEADTPDNFQSRRPNTSFCFLDIRSPGLGDTAMYLCATSRDLVLAGDFIRFFGPGTRLTVL.